The clone carrying this T cell receptor beta chain was picked up a small number of times. The antigen remains unidentified. This CDR3 is 14 amino acids long. Trimming removed 0 bases from V and 7 bases from J, with 9 bases in between. Germline-derived CDR1 and CDR2 are SGHTA and FQGNSA. The sample comes from a study of CD8 T cells in ankylosing spondylitis. Findings of the study overall: A TCR beta motif made of fewer than ten highly homologous variants seemed typical of ankylosing spondylitis blood. Within peripheral blood, clones linked to disease were CD8+ and relatively rare.

Each CDR3 protein gets one entry after TCRdb re-called the 5' RACE reads with MiXCR. The data contain 250,000 to 350,000 distinct CDR3 sequences, around 8% of them singletons. This TCR came from a male donor with ankylosing spondylitis. The sample taken for sequencing was blood, either unsorted or a sorted T cell fraction (not recorded which). This chain joins TRBV7-2 and TRBJ1-4; unclear D gene. Here the CDR3 reads CASSLAVETEKLFF. The CDR3 nucleotides are TGTGCCAGCAGCTTAGCGGTAGAGACTGAAAAACTGTTTTTT.